This entry lists 20 T cell receptor beta chains sequenced from one sample in a study of early T cells in non-severe SARS-CoV-2 infection. TCRdb analysed the 5' RACE reads with MiXCR anew, one entry per CDR3 protein. Seen here are about 81,000 distinct CDR3 sequences, more than 13% observed once, and the top ten hold 11%. Sequenced input: whole blood. The receptor set was obtained from an adult who was a healthcare worker with PCR-confirmed SARS-CoV-2 infection or an uninfected control (not recorded which).

V and J are TRBV2 and TRBJ1-6; the match to TRBD1 covers 7 bases. Losses at the gene ends were 6 bases for V and 7 bases for J; bases not matched to a gene: 6. This CDR3 has 14 residues. Germline lookup yields CDR1 SNHLY and CDR2 FYNNEI. CDR3 region: CASRTGVRNSPLHF. Here the CDR3 DNA reads TGTGCCAGCAGAACAGGGGTGAGGAATTCACCCCTCCACTTT.

The J gene is TRBJ1-1, the V gene TRBV7-3; D may be TRBD1 (5 bases). The CDR3 is 15 residues long. Germline-derived CDR1 and CDR2 are SGHTA and FQGTGA. Trimming stripped 5 bases from V and 5 bases from J, with 18 bases between. CDR3 sequence: CASSPQDGDGTEAFF. The CDR3 DNA is TGTGCCAGCAGCCCACAGGACGGGGACGGGACTGAAGCTTTCTTT.

V and J are TRBV29-1 and TRBJ2-3, with unresolved D. The CDR3 has 10 amino acids. CDR1 SQVTM and CDR2 ANQGSEA come from the germline V gene. V gave up 1 base and J gave up 6 bases, with 2 bases separating them. CDR3 coding DNA: TGCAGCGTTGAAGGGGATACGCAGTATTTT. Protein sequence: CSVEGDTQYF.

This clonotype was seen ten or more times. V and J are TRBV11-2 and TRBJ2-3; D unclear. Germline-derived CDR1 and CDR2 are SGHAT and FQNNGV. The CDR3 has 16 residues. V was pared by 4 bases and J by 5 bases, with 19 bases between. The CDR3 reads CASSSQSGRKGDTQYF. The DNA of the CDR3 is TGTGCCAGCAGCTCACAGTCCGGCCGAAAGGGAGATACGCAGTATTTT.

V and J are TRBV20-1 and TRBJ2-5; D might be TRBD2 (6 bases). CDR1 is DFQATT, CDR2 SNEGSKA, per germline (reference sequence). This CDR3 contains 14 residues. V was cut by 3 bases and J by 5 bases, with 16 bases left in between. The CDR3 bases are TGCAGTGCTAGGGCCGGGACTGCCGGGGAGACCCAGTACTTC. It translates to CSARAGTAGETQYF.

This clonotype was found a few times. The rearrangement links TRBV18 to TRBJ2-2; D perhaps matches TRBD2 (5 bases). The CDR3 spans 14 residues. Trimming pared 3 bases from V and 8 bases from J, leaving 13 bases between. Per germline, CDR1 KGHSH and CDR2 LQKENI. For the CDR3, the DNA is TGTGCCAGCTCACCGAACATCCGGACTGGGGAGCTGTTTTTT. Translated, it gives CASSPNIRTGELFF.

V is TRBV29-1 and J is TRBJ2-1; either TRBD1 or TRBD2 may fit D (6 bases each). Per germline, CDR1 SQVTM and CDR2 ANQGSEA. The CDR3 loop spans 14 amino acids. The V gene lost 2 bases and the J gene lost 3 bases, with 11 bases spanning the gap. The CDR3 loop is CSVERRDIYNEQFF. CDR3 nucleotide sequence: TGCAGCGTTGAAAGGCGGGACATCTACAATGAGCAGTTCTTC.

This clonotype was observed a few times. This chain joins TRBV6-2 or TRBV6-3 and TRBJ1-1; the D gene is possibly TRBD1 (5 bases). Germline lookup yields CDR1 MNHEY and CDR2 SVGEGT. The germline V and J ends were trimmed by 2 bases and 4 bases, with 11 bases remaining between them. The CDR3 length is 14 residues. The DNA for the CDR3 is TGTGCCAGCAGTTACCCCAGGGAGGCCACTGAAGCTTTCTTT. Translating it yields CASSYPREATEAFF.

V is TRBV7-9 and J is TRBJ2-3, with 12 nucleotides matching TRBD2. V gave up 5 bases and J gave up 7 bases; unmatched junction bases: 4. There are 14 residues in the CDR3. CDR1 and CDR2 (germline): SEHNR, FQNEAQ (reference sequence). For the CDR3, the DNA is TGTGCCAGCAGCCCTAGCGGGGGGGCAAATACGCAGTATTTT. It is translated as CASSPSGGANTQYF.

In this sample, this clonotype turned up many times. V and J are TRBV12-3 or TRBV12-4 and TRBJ2-3; TRBD2 might be the D (6 bases). There are 14 residues in the CDR3. V shed 10 bases and J shed 8 bases, with 22 bases lying between them. DNA for the CDR3: TGTGCCACCCGAGAAGCGGGTGGAGATGCTACGCAGTATTTT. As protein: CATREAGGDATQYF.

J is TRBJ2-1 and V is TRBV12-3 or TRBV12-4, with 8 nucleotides matching TRBD2. The V segment lost 7 bases and the J segment 9 bases; nucleotides outside the gene matches: 14. This CDR3 is built from 15 residues. The CDR3: CASTPGLAGGGEQFF. The CDR3 bases are TGTGCCAGCACCCCGGGGCTAGCGGGCGGAGGTGAGCAGTTCTTC.

The chain employs TRBV7-9 and TRBJ1-1; D is possibly TRBD1 (6 bases). CDR1 is SEHNR and CDR2 is FQNEAQ in the germline V gene (reference sequence). The CDR3 sequence is 14 residues long. V lost 5 bases, J lost 6 bases, and 16 bases lay in between. As DNA, the CDR3 is TGTGCCAGCAGCCTCCGGGACCCAGGGGCTGAAGCTTTCTTT. This sequence encodes CASSLRDPGAEAFF.

This clonotype came up many times. V and J are TRBV7-9 and TRBJ1-5; TRBD1 might be the D (6 bases). This CDR3 has 14 residues. V lost 5 bases to trimming and J lost 7 bases, with 15 bases between them. Germline V gene data show CDR1 as SEHNR and CDR2 as FQNEAQ (reference sequence). In DNA, the CDR3 is TGTGCCAGCAGCACTACAGGGCCAGGCCAGCCCCAGCATTTT. Amino acids: CASSTTGPGQPQHF.

This clonotype was found a few times. The chain uses TRBV11-2 and TRBJ2-7; 10 nucleotides agree with TRBD1. The CDR3 runs 15 residues. J gave up 2 bases and V 6 bases, and 7 bases lay outside the gene matches. Germline assignment: CDR1 SGHAT and CDR2 FQNNGV. This chain's CDR3 is CASSNPGQGTYEQYF. CDR3 sequence (DNA): TGTGCCAGCAGTAATCCGGGACAGGGGACCTACGAGCAGTACTTC.

The V and J genes are TRBV11-2 and TRBJ2-3; D gene unclear. Germline V lookup: CDR1 SGHAT, CDR2 FQNNGV. This CDR3 is built from 12 residues. V lost 1 base and J lost 5, with 4 bases in between. CDR3 region: CASSLAGDTQYF. In DNA, the CDR3 is TGTGCCAGCAGCTTAGCAGGAGATACGCAGTATTTT.

This clonotype was observed a handful of times. V and J are TRBV20-1 and TRBJ2-7; 9 bases are a match to TRBD2. This CDR3 region has 15 residues. The V gene's germline CDR1 is DFQATT and CDR2 SNEGSKA (reference sequence). Trimming cost V 1 base and J 0 bases; bases outside gene matches: 4. The CDR3 nucleotides are TGCAGTGCTAGAGCCCTAGCGGGGAGCTCCTACGAGCAGTACTTC. The encoded protein is CSARALAGSSYEQYF.

The V call is TRBV5-1, the J call TRBJ1-2, with D uncertain. The CDR3 loop spans 12 amino acids. Germline V gives CDR1 SGHRS, CDR2 YFSETQ. V dropped 3 bases and J dropped 4 bases, with 7 bases sitting between them. The CDR3 coding sequence is TGCGCCAGCAGCTCGGACTTCTATGGCTACACCTTC. It encodes CASSSDFYGYTF.

This rearrangement joins TRBV12-3 or TRBV12-4 to TRBJ2-1; D possibly matches TRBD1 or TRBD2 (6 bases each). This CDR3 comprises 16 residues. Trimming pared 8 bases from V and 0 bases from J, leaving 17 bases between. This CDR3 is CASGLGGISSYNEQFF. Here the CDR3 DNA reads TGTGCCAGCGGATTAGGGGGGATAAGCTCCTACAATGAGCAGTTCTTC.

The CDR3 reads CASSRGGLAGAHGSYEQYF. The CDR3 DNA is TGCGCCAGCAGCAGAGGGGGGCTAGCGGGGGCCCACGGGTCCTACGAGCAGTACTTC. The chain is built from TRBV10-2 and TRBJ2-7; 10 bases are shared with TRBD2. Per the germline V gene, CDR1 is WSHSY and CDR2 is SAAADI. The CDR3 consists of 19 residues. V trimming: 6 bases; J trimming: 1 base; junction bases outside the gene matches: 18.

This clonotype was seen only a few times. The V call is TRBV10-3, the J call TRBJ1-3; no definite D call. Trimming removed 10 bases from V and 0 bases from J, with 10 bases in between. Germline values: CDR1 ENHRY, CDR2 SYGVKD. This CDR3 spans 13 amino acids. In nucleotides, the CDR3 is TGTGCCAGCCGAAGCGCCTCTGGAAACACCATATATTTT. This sequence encodes CASRSASGNTIYF.